This T cell receptor beta chain derives from a study of high-grade serous ovarian cancer treatment subgroups. Overall study: Each sample yielded on average 7,494 unique TCR beta rearrangements from roughly 15,000 reads.

Study conclusions and caveats: Tumors within one patient showed repertoire similarity of roughly 0.11 to 0.79.

Sequencing was performed with immunoSEQ multiplex PCR; in TCRdb, only in-frame clones are kept and a portion is missing. The data hold 3,000 to 4,500 clones, with 70% to 75% observed a single time. Tumor samples were taken before definitive surgery or chemotherapy. As for this clone: What it recognizes is unknown.

The CDR3 is 15 amino acids. Trimming shortened V by 4 bases and J by 5 bases, and 18 bases separated the two germline ends. The germline V gene encodes CDR1 SGHNT and CDR2 YYREEE (reference sequence). Sequencing used tumor tissue. The chain combines TRBV5-4 with TRBJ2-5; tentative D call: TRBD1 (5 bases). This receptor was obtained from a human donor with high-grade serous ovarian cancer. CDR3 sequence (DNA): TGTGCCAGCAGCCGAAACCAGGGAAAGCTGGAGACCCAGTACTTC. This gives the protein CASSRNQGKLETQYF.